This T cell receptor beta chain was recorded in a study of OX40 agonist ivuxolimab in advanced cancers. Across the whole study: Ivuxolimab, an antibody acting as an agonist of OX40 (CD134), was used to treat patients.

A remark on this clone: Its specificity is not known.

Study observations and caveats: More expanded clones were seen, on average, in CD8+ T cells than in CD4+.

Using immunoSEQ multiplex PCR, the repertoire was profiled, and TCRdb retains in-frame clones only, with some absent. The sample has around 46,000 clones, approximately 80% seen once. V was pared by 0 bases and J by 7 bases, with 14 bases of the junction left unmatched. The CDR3 loop spans 17 amino acids. Germline CDR1 reads SGHDT; CDR2 reads YYEEEE. The chain links TRBV5-6 to TRBJ2-3; 7 bases align to TRBD2. The source is an adult with an advanced solid tumor such as melanoma, head and neck, liver or kidney cancer. Material: CD4+ or CD8+ T cells sorted from blood, obtained in a trial of the OX40 agonist ivuxolimab. The DNA for the CDR3 is TGTGCCAGCAGCTTGGGCGTTGGGGGGGTCGTGACGTATACGCAGTATTTT. Translation: CASSLGVGGVVTYTQYF.